Listed below are T cell receptor beta chains from one sample, sequenced in a study of T cell changes during pregnancy in multiple sclerosis. TCRdb keeps only in-frame clones here, not all; method: immunoSEQ multiplex PCR. Of around 48,000 clones listed, around 94% are singletons. Specimen: CD4+ T cells from peripheral blood mononuclear cells, collected in the third trimester of pregnancy. These receptors were collected from a female donor with multiple sclerosis, enrolled in a pregnancy study. The CDR3 runs from the conserved cysteine through the conserved F or W. Fields, in order: CDR3 length, J gene, clone size, D gene, V gene, CDR3 DNA, CDR3 protein. D genes are given only for firm matches. For some rows the clone size is stated as once, few or many, or as a class when expanded; others skip it.

13 | TRBJ2-1 | NA | TRBD1 | TRBV28 | TGTGCCAGCAGGGGCGGGACAGGGAGTAGTGAGTTCTTC | CASRGGTGSSEFF
13 | TRBJ2-5 | NA | TRBD2 | TRBV28 | TGTGCCAGCATTCTAGCGGGGGGGGAGACCCAGTACTTC | CASILAGGETQYF
12 | TRBJ2-1 | NA | NA | TRBV27 | TGTGCCAGCAGTTCTCAGGTCTATGAGCAGTTCTTC | CASSSQVYEQFF
13 | TRBJ2-7 | NA | NA | TRBV7-2 | TGTGCCAGCAGTATGACATGGTTAAACGAGCAGTACTTC | CASSMTWLNEQYF
15 | TRBJ1-1 | NA | TRBD1 | TRBV5-6 | TGTGCCAGCAGAGCTTCATTAGACAGGGACCCTGAAGCTTTCTTT | CASRASLDRDPEAFF
13 | TRBJ2-7 | NA | NA | TRBV7-2 | TGTGCCAGCAGCTCACCTCACCGGGACGAGCAGTACTTC | CASSSPHRDEQYF
15 | TRBJ1-2 | once | TRBD1 | TRBV2 | TGTGCCAGCAGTGTCCGATTACAGGGGGTCAGCGGCTACACCTTC | CASSVRLQGVSGYTF
15 | TRBJ1-5 | NA | TRBD1 | TRBV2 | TGTGCCAGCAGAATGGACAGGGAGAGCAATCAGCCCCAGCATTTT | CASRMDRESNQPQHF
17 | TRBJ2-2 | NA | TRBD1 | TRBV5-1 | TGCGCCAGCAGCTTGGTCCCGGGACAGGGAAACACCGGGGAGCTGTTTTTT | CASSLVPGQGNTGELFF
15 | TRBJ2-2 | NA | NA | TRBV4-2 | TGTGCCAGCAGCCAGCAAACAAGGAACACCGGGGAGCTGTTTTTT | CASSQQTRNTGELFF
15 | TRBJ2-1 | NA | NA | TRBV28 | TGTGCCAGCAGCCGAGACTCCAGCTCCTACAATGAGCAGTTCTTC | CASSRDSSSYNEQFF
15 | TRBJ2-7 | once | TRBD1 | TRBV7-9 | TGTGCCAGCAGCTCGACCGGGACAGGGAGACACGAGCAGTACTTC | CASSSTGTGRHEQYF
14 | TRBJ1-3 | once | NA | TRBV7-2 | TGTGCCAGCAGCTCCCGAGTTAGCGGAAACACCATATATTTT | CASSSRVSGNTIYF
14 | TRBJ1-1 | NA | NA | TRBV19 | TGTGCCACCAGCGGGAAGTACGTTGGGACTGAAGCTTTCTTT | CATSGKYVGTEAFF
12 | TRBJ1-2 | NA | NA | TRBV28 | TGTGCCAGCAGTTTATCCGAGTTTGGCTACACCTTC | CASSLSEFGYTF